This TCR beta chain came from a study of CD8+CD57+ T cells in acquired aplastic anemia. Study at large: DNA from sorted CD4+ and CD8+ cells averaged around 3.2 ug.

Sequencing was done on patients that had shown CD8+CD57+ cell expansion by flow cytometry. This clonotype has a count of ten or more. The TCR beta profiling, which covered VDJ combination and CDR3 sequence, was carried out using genomic DNA as the template. Using its own MiXCR run on the reads, TCRdb lists one record per CDR3 protein. The profile covers approximately 130,000 distinct CDR3 sequences, with about 40% appearing a single time and approximately 2.6% taken by the ten largest. The length of the CDR3 is 16 residues. Trimming left V 2 bases short and J 4 bases short, with 17 bases between. Germline V gene lookup returns CDR1 MNHEY and CDR2 SVGAGI.

Sample: sorted CD4+, CD8+, or CD8+CD57+ T cells (not recorded which) from PBMCs. The clonotype comes from a human donor with aplastic anemia. This chain uses TRBV6-5 with TRBJ1-2, with D possibly being TRBD1 (5 bases). This CDR3 is CASSYRKFRGTYGYTF. In nucleotides, the CDR3 is TGTGCCAGCAGTTACCGGAAGTTTAGGGGCACCTATGGCTACACCTTC.